These T cell receptor beta chains were read from a single sample in a study of identical twins. TCRdb ran MiXCR on the 5' RACE reads and lists one entry per CDR3 protein. The table lists under 900,000 distinct CDR3 sequences, more than 9% of them singletons, with under 2% in the top ten. This same sample was also taken into another study, of yellow fever vaccine responses in identical twins.

Material: PBMCs. The receptor set was obtained from a woman between 18 and 29 years old in good health. Each CDR3 is given with its conserved first and last residue. D genes are given only for firm matches. The listing skips clone size in some rows; elsewhere it reads once, few, many or a size class.

NA	TRBV5-6	TRBJ2-1	few	CASSLRGPTHNEQFF	TGTGCCAGCAGCTTGAGGGGCCCTACCCACAATGAGCAGTTCTTC
TRBD2	TRBV6-5	TRBJ2-3	few	CASSYRTSGGWGTDTQYF	TGTGCCAGCAGTTACCGGACTAGCGGGGGCTGGGGCACAGATACGCAGTATTTT
NA	TRBV10-3	TRBJ2-1	many	CAISESTGFGGNNEQFF	TGTGCCATCAGTGAGTCAACGGGATTTGGGGGAAACAATGAGCAGTTCTTC
TRBD1	TRBV5-1	TRBJ1-2	many	CASSSTGVLAYGYTF	TGCGCCAGCAGCTCGACAGGGGTCTTGGCGTATGGCTACACCTTC
TRBD2	TRBV29-1	TRBJ2-5	many	CSVYSLAGGLERGYQETQYF	TGCAGCGTTTATTCCCTAGCGGGAGGTCTAGAAAGGGGCTACCAAGAGACCCAGTACTTC
NA	TRBV20-1	TRBJ2-7	NA	CSASTRTQTYEQYF	TGCAGTGCTAGTACTAGGACACAAACCTACGAGCAGTACTTC
NA	TRBV12-3/TRBV12-4	TRBJ2-1	NA	CASSQDQADEQFF	TGTGCCAGCAGCCAGGACCAGGCGGATGAGCAGTTCTTC
NA	TRBV12-3/TRBV12-4	TRBJ2-1	many	CASSPQGSYNEQFF	TGTGCCAGCAGTCCACAGGGATCCTACAATGAGCAGTTCTTC
TRBD2	TRBV6-5	TRBJ2-7	NA	CASSYSAGTSYEQYF	TGTGCCAGCAGTTACTCGGCCGGGACTAGCTACGAGCAGTACTTC
NA	TRBV20-1	TRBJ1-1	NA	CSANGGMNTEAFF	TGCAGTGCAAACGGGGGGATGAACACTGAAGCTTTCTTT
NA	TRBV27	TRBJ1-1	few	CASGAWGWTEAFF	TGTGCCAGCGGGGCCTGGGGATGGACTGAAGCTTTCTTT
NA	TRBV12-3/TRBV12-4	TRBJ1-1	many	CASSLTDMNTEAFF	TGTGCCAGCAGCCTGACAGACATGAACACTGAAGCTTTCTTT
NA	TRBV7-2	TRBJ1-1	NA	CASSFSTVLNTEAFF	TGTGCCAGCAGCTTCTCAACAGTACTTAACACTGAAGCTTTCTTT
NA	TRBV4-1	TRBJ2-3	many	CASSLRSLDTQYF	TGCGCCAGCAGCCTCCGGAGCCTAGATACGCAGTATTTT
TRBD2	TRBV7-9	TRBJ2-2	few	CASSTQGTSGSTGELFF	TGTGCCAGCAGCACACAGGGGACTAGCGGGAGCACCGGGGAGCTGTTTTTT
TRBD1	TRBV13	TRBJ1-1	few	CASSLGQGFTEAFF	TGTGCCAGCAGCTTGGGACAGGGATTCACTGAAGCTTTCTTT
TRBD2	TRBV12-3/TRBV12-4	TRBJ2-7	few	CASQLAGGYYEQYF	TGTGCCAGTCAATTGGCGGGAGGGTACTACGAGCAGTACTTC
TRBD2	TRBV28	TRBJ2-3	few	CASSLPTSGITDTQYF	TGTGCCAGCAGTTTACCCACTAGCGGGATCACAGATACGCAGTATTTT
TRBD2	TRBV29-1	TRBJ2-1	NA	CSVRPPGVAGYEQFF	TGCAGCGTTAGACCCCCGGGAGTAGCGGGCTATGAGCAGTTCTTC
TRBD2	TRBV11-2	TRBJ2-1	few	CASSFPTAGAYNEQFF	TGTGCCAGCAGCTTTCCCACAGCGGGAGCGTACAATGAGCAGTTCTTC
TRBD1	TRBV5-1	TRBJ1-5	many	CASSPGTDYQPQHF	TGCGCCAGCAGCCCCGGGACAGATTATCAGCCCCAGCATTTT
NA	TRBV11-2	TRBJ2-7	few	CASRLENEQYF	TGTGCCAGCAGGTTAGAGAACGAGCAGTACTTC
TRBD2	TRBV29-1	TRBJ2-1	many	CSVDGGSYNEQFF	TGCAGCGTTGACGGGGGGTCCTACAATGAGCAGTTCTTC
NA	TRBV28	TRBJ2-2	NA	CAGYSVVTGELFF	TGTGCCGGTTACTCCGTGGTAACCGGGGAGCTGTTTTTT
TRBD2	TRBV15	TRBJ2-1	NA	CATSRVTSGSNEQFF	TGTGCCACCAGCAGAGTGACTAGCGGGAGTAATGAGCAGTTCTTC
NA	TRBV4-1	TRBJ2-1	NA	CASSQEGPQAGGSYNEQFF	TGCGCCAGCAGCCAAGAAGGCCCCCAAGCAGGAGGCTCCTACAATGAGCAGTTCTTC
TRBD1	TRBV27	TRBJ2-2	NA	CASRKRTGGNTGELFF	TGTGCCAGCAGGAAAAGGACAGGGGGAAACACCGGGGAGCTGTTTTTT
TRBD1	TRBV29-1	TRBJ2-1	few	CSVIPAGTGINEQFF	TGCAGCGTTATACCCGCCGGGACAGGGATTAATGAGCAGTTCTTC
TRBD2	TRBV5-1	TRBJ2-1	many	CASSFSGTSYNEQFF	TGTGCCAGCAGCTTCTCCGGGACTAGCTACAATGAGCAGTTCTTC
TRBD1	TRBV28	TRBJ2-1	NA	CASSSPRRSGTGYNEQFF	TGTGCCAGCAGTTCACCTCGTCGATCCGGGACAGGGTACAATGAGCAGTTCTTC
NA	TRBV2	TRBJ2-4	NA	CASRKPGPEARPIQYF	TGTGCCAGCAGGAAACCGGGACCTGAAGCGCGGCCTATTCAGTACTTC
NA	TRBV6-5	TRBJ2-5	NA	CASSYSPRDNQETQYF	TGTGCCAGCAGTTACTCGCCGCGGGACAACCAAGAGACCCAGTACTTC
TRBD1	TRBV7-9	TRBJ2-7	many	CASRRTGGYEQYF	TGTGCCAGCAGACGGACAGGGGGCTACGAGCAGTACTTC
TRBD2	TRBV11-2	TRBJ2-3	NA	CASSALAGGSPDTQYF	TGTGCCAGCAGCGCACTAGCGGGGGGCTCCCCAGATACGCAGTATTTT
NA	TRBV5-1	TRBJ1-6	NA	CVSSLGGGYNSPLHF	TGCGTCAGCAGCTTGGGTGGTGGATATAATTCACCCCTCCACTTT
NA	TRBV6-2/TRBV6-3	TRBJ2-3	NA	CASSYGQFQDTQYF	TGTGCCAGCAGTTACGGACAATTTCAGGATACGCAGTATTTT
TRBD2	TRBV11-3	TRBJ2-7	NA	CASSLDRLAGIFNEQYF	TGTGCCAGCAGCTTAGATCGACTAGCGGGAATTTTCAACGAGCAGTACTTC
TRBD2	TRBV5-1	TRBJ2-1	few	CASSWGGKGPYNEQFF	TGCGCCAGCAGCTGGGGGGGAAAGGGGCCCTACAATGAGCAGTTCTTC
NA	TRBV12-3/TRBV12-4	TRBJ1-6	NA	CASSLRDQGTLNF	TGTGCCAGCAGTTTACGTGACCAGGGGACGCTCAACTTT
NA	TRBV25-1	TRBJ2-7	few	CASSESINYEQYF	TGTGCCAGCAGTGAATCAATTAACTACGAGCAGTACTTC
TRBD1	TRBV12-3/TRBV12-4	TRBJ2-2	many	CASSDRGLSTGELFF	TGTGCCAGCAGTGACAGGGGGCTTAGCACCGGGGAGCTGTTTTTT
NA	TRBV19	TRBJ1-5	NA	CASRPLLGSNQPQHF	TGTGCCAGTAGACCGCTGTTGGGTAGCAATCAGCCCCAGCATTTT
NA	TRBV5-4	TRBJ2-6	few	CASSLSAVGTGANVLTF	TGTGCCAGCAGCTTGAGCGCGGTGGGGACTGGGGCCAACGTCCTGACTTTC
NA	TRBV27	TRBJ1-5	few	CASSLGAPGQSNQPQHF	TGTGCCAGCAGTTTAGGCGCCCCAGGTCAAAGCAATCAGCCCCAGCATTTT
NA	TRBV29-1	TRBJ2-1	NA	CSVDYRAANEQFF	TGCAGCGTTGACTACAGGGCGGCCAATGAGCAGTTCTTC
NA	TRBV7-6	TRBJ1-5	few	CASSLASGIGSGNQPQHF	TGTGCCAGCAGCTTAGCGTCGGGAATTGGCTCTGGCAATCAGCCCCAGCATTTT
TRBD2	TRBV4-1	TRBJ2-1	NA	CASSRLAGGPGYNEQFF	TGCGCCAGCAGCAGGCTAGCGGGAGGGCCGGGTTACAATGAGCAGTTCTTC